The present entry profiles one T cell receptor beta chain with its context. The template for TCR beta VDJ and CDR3 sequence profiling was genomic DNA. TCRdb re-called the reads through MiXCR, storing one row per CDR3 protein. In the table there are about 40,000 distinct CDR3 sequences, roughly 69% of which are singletons. The entry originates in a study of CD8+CD57+ T cells in acquired aplastic anemia. The V end lost 2 bases, the J end lost 4 bases, and 14 bases lay between the germline ends. Germline lookup yields CDR1 MGHDK and CDR2 SYGVNS. CDR3 length: 15 amino acids. Before being chosen for sequencing, patients had shown CD8+CD57+ cell expansion by flow cytometry.

The sequenced sample was sorted CD4+, CD8+, or CD8+CD57+ T cells (not recorded which) from PBMCs. This TCR derives from a human donor with aplastic anemia. The chain joins TRBV25-1 to TRBJ1-1; D possibly corresponds to TRBD1 (6 bases). DNA for the CDR3: TGTGCCAGCAGTGAAGAGCCACAGGGCGTCACTGAAGCTTTCTTT. Protein: CASSEEPQGVTEAFF.